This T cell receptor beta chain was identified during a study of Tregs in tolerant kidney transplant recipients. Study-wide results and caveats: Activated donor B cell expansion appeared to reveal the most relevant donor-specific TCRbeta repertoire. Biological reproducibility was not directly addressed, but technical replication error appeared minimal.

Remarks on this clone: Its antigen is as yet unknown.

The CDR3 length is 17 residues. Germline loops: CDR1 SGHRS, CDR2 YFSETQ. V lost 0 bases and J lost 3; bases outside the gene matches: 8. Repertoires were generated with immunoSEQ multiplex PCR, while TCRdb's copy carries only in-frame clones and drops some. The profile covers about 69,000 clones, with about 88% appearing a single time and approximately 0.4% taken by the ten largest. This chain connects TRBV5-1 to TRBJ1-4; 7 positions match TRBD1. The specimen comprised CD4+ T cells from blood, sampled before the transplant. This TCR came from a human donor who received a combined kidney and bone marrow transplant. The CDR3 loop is CASSLEPTGPANEKLFF. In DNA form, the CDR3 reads TGCGCCAGCAGCTTGGAACCGACAGGGCCGGCTAATGAAAAACTGTTTTTT.